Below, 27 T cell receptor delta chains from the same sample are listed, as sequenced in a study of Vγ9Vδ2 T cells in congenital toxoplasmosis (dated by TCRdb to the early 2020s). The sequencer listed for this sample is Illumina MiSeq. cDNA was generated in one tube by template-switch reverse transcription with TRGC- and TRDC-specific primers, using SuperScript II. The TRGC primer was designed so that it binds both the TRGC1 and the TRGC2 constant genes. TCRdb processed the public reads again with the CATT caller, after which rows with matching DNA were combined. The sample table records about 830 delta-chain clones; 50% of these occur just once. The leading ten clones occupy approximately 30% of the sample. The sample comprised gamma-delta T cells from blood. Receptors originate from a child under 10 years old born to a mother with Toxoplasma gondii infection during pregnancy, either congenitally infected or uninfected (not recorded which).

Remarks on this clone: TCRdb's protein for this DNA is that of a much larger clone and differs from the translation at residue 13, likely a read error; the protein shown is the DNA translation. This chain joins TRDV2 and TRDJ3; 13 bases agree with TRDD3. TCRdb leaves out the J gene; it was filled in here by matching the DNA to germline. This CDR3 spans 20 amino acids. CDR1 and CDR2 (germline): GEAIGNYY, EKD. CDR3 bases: TGTGCCTGTGACGGACCACTGGGGGATACGAGCTCCTTGGACACCCGACAGATGTTTTTC. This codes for CACDGPLGDTSSLDTRQMFF.

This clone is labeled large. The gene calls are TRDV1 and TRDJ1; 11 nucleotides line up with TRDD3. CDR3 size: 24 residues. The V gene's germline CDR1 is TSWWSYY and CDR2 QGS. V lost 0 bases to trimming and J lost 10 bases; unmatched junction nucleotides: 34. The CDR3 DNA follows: TGTGCTCTTGGGGAACTGGCCTTCCTACGTCAGGGTGGGGGATACGCACAGTGCTACAATAGACTCATCTTT. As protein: CALGELAFLRQGGGYAQCYNRLIF.

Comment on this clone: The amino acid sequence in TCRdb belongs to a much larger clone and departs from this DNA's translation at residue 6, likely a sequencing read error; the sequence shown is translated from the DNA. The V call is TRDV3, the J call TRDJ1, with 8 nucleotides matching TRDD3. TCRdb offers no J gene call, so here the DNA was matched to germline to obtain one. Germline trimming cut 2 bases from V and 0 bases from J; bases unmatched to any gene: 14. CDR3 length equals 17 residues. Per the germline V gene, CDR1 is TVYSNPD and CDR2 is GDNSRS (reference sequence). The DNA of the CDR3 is TGTGCCTTTTCTTCCTGGCCTGGGGGAACGTACACCGATAAACTCATCTTT. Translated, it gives CAFSSWPGGTYTDKLIF.

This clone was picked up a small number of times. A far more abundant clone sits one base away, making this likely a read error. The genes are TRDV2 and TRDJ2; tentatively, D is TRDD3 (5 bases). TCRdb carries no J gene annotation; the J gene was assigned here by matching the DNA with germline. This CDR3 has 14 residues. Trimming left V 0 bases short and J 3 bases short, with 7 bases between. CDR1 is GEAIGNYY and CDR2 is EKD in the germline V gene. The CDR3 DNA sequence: TGTGCCTGTGACACCTTGGGGATGACAGCACAACTCTTCTTT. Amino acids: CACDTLGMTAQLFF.

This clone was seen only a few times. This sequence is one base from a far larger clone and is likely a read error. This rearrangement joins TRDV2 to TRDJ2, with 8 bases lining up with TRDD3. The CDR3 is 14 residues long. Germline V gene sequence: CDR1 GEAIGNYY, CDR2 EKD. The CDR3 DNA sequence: TGTGCCCGTGACACCTGGGGGATGACAGCACAACTCTTCTTT. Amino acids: CARDTWGMTAQLFF.

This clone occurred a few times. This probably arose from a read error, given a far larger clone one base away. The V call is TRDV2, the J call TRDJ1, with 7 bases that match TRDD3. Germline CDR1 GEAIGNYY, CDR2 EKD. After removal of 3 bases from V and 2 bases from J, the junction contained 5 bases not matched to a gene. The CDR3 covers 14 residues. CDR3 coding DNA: TGTGCCTGTGACGTACGGGGGGATACCGATAAACTCATCTTT. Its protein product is CACDVRGDTDKLIF.

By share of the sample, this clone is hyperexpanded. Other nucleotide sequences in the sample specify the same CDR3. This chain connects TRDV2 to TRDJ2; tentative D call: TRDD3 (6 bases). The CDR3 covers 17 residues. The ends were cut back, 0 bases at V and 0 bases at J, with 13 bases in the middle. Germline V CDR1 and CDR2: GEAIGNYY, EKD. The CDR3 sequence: CACDTVAGVALTAQLFF. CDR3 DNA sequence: TGTGCCTGTGACACCGTGGCTGGGGTCGCTTTGACAGCACAACTCTTCTTT.

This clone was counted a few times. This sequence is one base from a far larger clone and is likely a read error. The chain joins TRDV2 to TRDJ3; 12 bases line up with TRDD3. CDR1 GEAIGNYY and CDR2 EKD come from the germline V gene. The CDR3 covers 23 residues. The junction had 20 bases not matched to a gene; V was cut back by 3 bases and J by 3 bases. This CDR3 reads CACDPVLGDTHLQGYWDTRQMFF. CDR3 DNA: TGTGCCTGTGACCCTGTACTGGGGGATACTCACCTCCAAGGCTACTGGGACACCCGACAGATGTTTTTC.

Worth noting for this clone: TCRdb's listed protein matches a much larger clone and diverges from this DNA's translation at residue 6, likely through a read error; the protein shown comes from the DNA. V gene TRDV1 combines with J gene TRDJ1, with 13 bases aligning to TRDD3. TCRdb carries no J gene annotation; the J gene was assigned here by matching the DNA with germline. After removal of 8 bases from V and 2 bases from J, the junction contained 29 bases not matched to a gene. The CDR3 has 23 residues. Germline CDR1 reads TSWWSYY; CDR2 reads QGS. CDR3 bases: TGTGCTCTTCTGGTTTCGGCCAGGGTACTGGGGGATACGGAGCGACTAGGTACCGATAAACTCATCTTT. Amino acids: CALLVSARVLGDTERLGTDKLIF.

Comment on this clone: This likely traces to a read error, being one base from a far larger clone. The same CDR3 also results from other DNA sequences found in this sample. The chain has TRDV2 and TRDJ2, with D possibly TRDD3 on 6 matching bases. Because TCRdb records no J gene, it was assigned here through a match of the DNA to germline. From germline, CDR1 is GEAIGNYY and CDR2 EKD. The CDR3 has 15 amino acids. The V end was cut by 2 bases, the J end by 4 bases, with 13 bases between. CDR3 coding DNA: TGTGCCTGTGACATACTGGGTGATACGACAGCACAACTCTTCTTT. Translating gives CACDILGDTTAQLFF.

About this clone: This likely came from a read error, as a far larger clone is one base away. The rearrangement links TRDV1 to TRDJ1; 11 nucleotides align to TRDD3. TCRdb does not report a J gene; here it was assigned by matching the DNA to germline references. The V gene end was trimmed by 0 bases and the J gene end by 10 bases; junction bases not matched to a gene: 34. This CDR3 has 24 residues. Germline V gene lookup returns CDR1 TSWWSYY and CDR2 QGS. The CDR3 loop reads CALGELAFLRQGGGYAQCFNRLIF. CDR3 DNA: TGTGCTCTTGGGGAACTGGCCTTCCTACGTCAGGGTGGGGGATACGCACAGTGCTTCAATAGACTCATCTTT.

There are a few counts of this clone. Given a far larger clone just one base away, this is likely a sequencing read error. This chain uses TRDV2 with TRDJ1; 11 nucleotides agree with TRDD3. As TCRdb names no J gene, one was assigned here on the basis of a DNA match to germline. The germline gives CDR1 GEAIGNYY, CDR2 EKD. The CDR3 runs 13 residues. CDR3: CACGTWGIHKLIF. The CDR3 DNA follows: TGTGCCTGTGGCACCTGGGGGATACATAAACTCATCTTT.

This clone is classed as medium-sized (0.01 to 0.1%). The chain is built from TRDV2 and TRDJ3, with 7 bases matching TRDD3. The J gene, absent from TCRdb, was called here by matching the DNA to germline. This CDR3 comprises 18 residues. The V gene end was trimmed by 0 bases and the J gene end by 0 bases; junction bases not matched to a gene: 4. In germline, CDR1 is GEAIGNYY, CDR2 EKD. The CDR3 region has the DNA TGTGCCTGTGACACCTGGGGGAGCAGCTCCTGGGACACCCGACAGATGTTTTTC. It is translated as CACDTWGSSSWDTRQMFF.

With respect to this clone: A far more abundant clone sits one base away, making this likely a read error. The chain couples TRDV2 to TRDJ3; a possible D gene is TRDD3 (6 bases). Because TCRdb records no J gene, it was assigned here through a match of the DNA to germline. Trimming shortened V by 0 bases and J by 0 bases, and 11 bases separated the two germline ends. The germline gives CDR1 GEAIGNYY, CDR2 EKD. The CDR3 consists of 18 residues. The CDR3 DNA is TGTGCCTGTGACACCAGATACGCTAGCTCCTGGGACACCCGACAGATGTTTTTC. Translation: CACDTRYASSWDTRQMFF.

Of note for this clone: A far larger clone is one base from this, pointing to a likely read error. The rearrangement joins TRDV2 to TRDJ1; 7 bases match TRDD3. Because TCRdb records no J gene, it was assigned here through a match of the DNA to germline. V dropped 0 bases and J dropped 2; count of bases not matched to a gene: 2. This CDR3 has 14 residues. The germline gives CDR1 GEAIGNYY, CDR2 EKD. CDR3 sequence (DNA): TGTGCCTGTGACACCGGGGGGGATACCGATAAACTCATCTTT. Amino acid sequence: CACDTGGDTDKLIF.

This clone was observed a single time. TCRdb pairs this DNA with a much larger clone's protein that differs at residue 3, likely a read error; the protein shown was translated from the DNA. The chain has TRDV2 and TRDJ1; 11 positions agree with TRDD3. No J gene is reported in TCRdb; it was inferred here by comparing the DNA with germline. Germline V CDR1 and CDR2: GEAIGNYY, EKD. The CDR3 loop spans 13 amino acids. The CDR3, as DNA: TGTGCCAGTGACACTGGGGGATACGATAAACTCATCTTT. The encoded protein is CASDTGGYDKLIF.

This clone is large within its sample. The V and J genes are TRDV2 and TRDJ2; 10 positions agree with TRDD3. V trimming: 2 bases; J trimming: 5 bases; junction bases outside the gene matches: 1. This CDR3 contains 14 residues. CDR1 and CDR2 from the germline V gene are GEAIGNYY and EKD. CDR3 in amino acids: CACDILGDTAQLFF. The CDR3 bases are TGTGCCTGTGACATACTGGGGGATACAGCACAACTCTTCTTT.

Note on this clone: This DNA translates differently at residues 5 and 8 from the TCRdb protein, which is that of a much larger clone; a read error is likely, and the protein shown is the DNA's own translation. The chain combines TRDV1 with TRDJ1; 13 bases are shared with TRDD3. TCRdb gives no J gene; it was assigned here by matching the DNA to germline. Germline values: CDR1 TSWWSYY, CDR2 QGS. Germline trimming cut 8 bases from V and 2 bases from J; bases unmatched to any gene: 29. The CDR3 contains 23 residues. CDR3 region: CALLFPAMVLGDTERLGTDKLIF. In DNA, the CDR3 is TGTGCTCTTCTGTTTCCGGCCATGGTACTGGGGGATACGGAGCGACTAGGTACCGATAAACTCATCTTT.

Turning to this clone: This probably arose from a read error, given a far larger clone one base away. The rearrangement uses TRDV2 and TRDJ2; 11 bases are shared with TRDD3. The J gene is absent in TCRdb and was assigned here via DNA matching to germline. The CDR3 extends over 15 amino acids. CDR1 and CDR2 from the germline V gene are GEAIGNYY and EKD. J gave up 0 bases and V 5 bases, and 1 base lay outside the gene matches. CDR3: CACVLGDTLTAQLFF. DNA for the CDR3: TGTGCCTGTGTACTGGGGGATACTTTGACAGCACAACTCTTCTTT.

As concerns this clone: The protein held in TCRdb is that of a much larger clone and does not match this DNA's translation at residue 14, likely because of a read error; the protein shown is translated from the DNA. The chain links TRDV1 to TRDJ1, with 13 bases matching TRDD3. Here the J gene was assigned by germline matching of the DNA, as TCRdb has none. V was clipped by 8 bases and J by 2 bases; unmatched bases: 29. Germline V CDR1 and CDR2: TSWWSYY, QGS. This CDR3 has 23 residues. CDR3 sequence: CALLVPARVLGDTGRLGTDKLIF. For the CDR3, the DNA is TGTGCTCTTCTGGTTCCGGCCAGGGTACTGGGGGATACGGGGCGACTAGGTACCGATAAACTCATCTTT.

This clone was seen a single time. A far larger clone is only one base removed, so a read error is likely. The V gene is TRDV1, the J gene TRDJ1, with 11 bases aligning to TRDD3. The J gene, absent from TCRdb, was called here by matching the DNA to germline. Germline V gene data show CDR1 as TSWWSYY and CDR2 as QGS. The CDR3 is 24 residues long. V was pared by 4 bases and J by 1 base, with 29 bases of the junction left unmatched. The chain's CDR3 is CALGVSILPAGGYLGGRPTDKLIF. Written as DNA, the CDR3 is TGTGCTCTTGGGGTCTCCATCCTTCCAGCTGGGGGATACCTGGGCGGTCGGCCCACCGATAAACTCATCTTT.

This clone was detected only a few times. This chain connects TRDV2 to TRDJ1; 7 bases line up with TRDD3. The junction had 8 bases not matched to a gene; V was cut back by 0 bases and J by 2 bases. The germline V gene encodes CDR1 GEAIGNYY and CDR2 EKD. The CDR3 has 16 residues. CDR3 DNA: TGTGCCTGTGACACCGTAAAAAGGGGGGATACCGATAAACTCATCTTT. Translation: CACDTVKRGDTDKLIF.

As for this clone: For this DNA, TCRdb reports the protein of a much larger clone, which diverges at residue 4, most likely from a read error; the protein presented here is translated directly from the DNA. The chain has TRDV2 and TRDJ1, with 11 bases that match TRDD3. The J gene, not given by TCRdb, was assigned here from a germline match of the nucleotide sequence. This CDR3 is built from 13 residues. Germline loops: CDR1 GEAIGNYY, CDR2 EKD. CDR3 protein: CACNTWGIHKLIF. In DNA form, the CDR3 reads TGTGCCTGTAACACCTGGGGGATACATAAACTCATCTTT.

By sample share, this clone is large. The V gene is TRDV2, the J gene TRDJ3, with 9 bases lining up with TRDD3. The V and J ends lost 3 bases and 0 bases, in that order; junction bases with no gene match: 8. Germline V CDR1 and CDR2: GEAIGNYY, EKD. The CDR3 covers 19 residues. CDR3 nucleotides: TGTGCCTGTGACCTTACTGGGGGACAAAGCTCCTGGGACACCCGACAGATGTTTTTC. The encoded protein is CACDLTGGQSSWDTRQMFF.

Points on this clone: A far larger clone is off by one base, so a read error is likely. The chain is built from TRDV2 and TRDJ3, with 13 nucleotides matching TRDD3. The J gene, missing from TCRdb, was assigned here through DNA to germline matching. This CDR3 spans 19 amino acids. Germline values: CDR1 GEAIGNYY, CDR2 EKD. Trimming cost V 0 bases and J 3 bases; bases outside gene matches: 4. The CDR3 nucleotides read TGTGCCTGTGACACCGTACTGGGGGATACGCGCTGGGACACCCGACAGATGTTTTTC. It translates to CACDTVLGDTRWDTRQMFF.

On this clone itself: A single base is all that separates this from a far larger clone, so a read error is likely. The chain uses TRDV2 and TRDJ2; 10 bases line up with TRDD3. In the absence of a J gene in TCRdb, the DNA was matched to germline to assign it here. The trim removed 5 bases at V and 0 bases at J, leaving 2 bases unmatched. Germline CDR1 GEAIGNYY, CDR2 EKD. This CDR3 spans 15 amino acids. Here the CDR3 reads CACGLGDALTAQLFF. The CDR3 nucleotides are TGTGCCTGTGGACTGGGGGATGCTTTGACAGCACAACTCTTCTTT.

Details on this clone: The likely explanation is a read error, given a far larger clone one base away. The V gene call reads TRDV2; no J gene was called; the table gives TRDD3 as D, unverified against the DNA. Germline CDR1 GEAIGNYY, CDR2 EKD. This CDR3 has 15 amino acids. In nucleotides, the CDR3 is TGTGCCTGTGACATACTGGGGGATACGACAGCACAAATCTTCTTT. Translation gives CACDILGDTTAQIFF.